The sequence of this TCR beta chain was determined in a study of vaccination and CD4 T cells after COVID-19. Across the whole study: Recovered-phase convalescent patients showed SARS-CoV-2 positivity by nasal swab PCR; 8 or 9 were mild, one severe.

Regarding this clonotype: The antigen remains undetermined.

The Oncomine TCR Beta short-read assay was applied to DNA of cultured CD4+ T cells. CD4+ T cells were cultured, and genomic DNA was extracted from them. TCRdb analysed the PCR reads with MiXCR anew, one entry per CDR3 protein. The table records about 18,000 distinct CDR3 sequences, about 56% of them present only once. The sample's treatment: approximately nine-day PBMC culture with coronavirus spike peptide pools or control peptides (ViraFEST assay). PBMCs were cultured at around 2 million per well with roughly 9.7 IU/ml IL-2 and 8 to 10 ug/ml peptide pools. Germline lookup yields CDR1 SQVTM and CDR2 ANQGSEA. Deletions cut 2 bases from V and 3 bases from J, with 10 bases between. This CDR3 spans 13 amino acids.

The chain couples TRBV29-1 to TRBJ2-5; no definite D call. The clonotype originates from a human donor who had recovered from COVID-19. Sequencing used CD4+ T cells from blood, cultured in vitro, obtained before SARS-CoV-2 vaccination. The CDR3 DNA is TGCAGCGTTGAATATGTCGGCAAAGAGACCCAGTACTTC. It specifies CSVEYVGKETQYF.